This T cell receptor beta chain appears in the sequencing data of a study of T cell repertoires in cytomegalovirus infection. Study as a whole: Selection of CMV epitopes for the study included recently identified HLA-C-restricted and well-studied HLA-B-restricted ones. Matching HLA type, along with CMV infection, was indicated by public TCR beta signatures. Findings of the study overall: HLA-C-restricted CMV clonotypes gave the most frequent clonotype in two of eight donors. Cumulative frequency of public TCR beta families picked out carriers of CMV plus the relevant HLA.

After removal of 6 bases from V and 7 bases from J, the junction contained 12 bases not matched to a gene. There are 15 residues in the CDR3. As to this clonotype: Its cognate antigen is unknown.

One entry per CDR3 protein, called by TCRdb with MiXCR from the reads. The repertoire includes 230,000 or so distinct CDR3 sequences, around 40% of them detected once, and 55% to 60% sits in the top ten. The chain carries TRBV12-3 or TRBV12-4 and TRBJ2-1, with TRBD2 identical over 7 bases. The material sequenced was CD8+ T cells from cultured PBMCs, taken from culture after CMV antigen stimulation. The clonotype was recovered from a human donor in good health (CMV status not recorded). Some clones in this sample may be carry-over from other donors' samples. In nucleotides, the CDR3 is TGTGCCAGCAGGCCTATAGCGGGCCCTCCGAATGAGCAGTTCTTC. It encodes CASRPIAGPPNEQFF.